Shown below are 22 T cell receptor beta chains from a single sample sequenced in a study of blood T cell repertoires in COVID-19. Sequenced by immunoSEQ multiplex PCR; TCRdb stores in-frame clones only, minus some. The sample yields 50,000 to 70,000 clones, roughly 78% seen once. The specimen was peripheral blood. The receptors derive from a man aged 55-75 years with acute or convalescent COVID-19.

V usage is TRBV25-1 and J usage is TRBJ2-7; perhaps TRBD2 as D (5 bases). Trimming pared 1 base from V and 3 bases from J, leaving 10 bases between. Germline V CDR1 and CDR2: MGHDK, SYGVNS. The length of the CDR3 is 14 residues. Here the CDR3 DNA reads TGTGCCAGCAGTGAATTTCTAGGACTCTACGAGCAGTACTTC. It codes for CASSEFLGLYEQYF.

CDR3 bases: TGTGCCAGCAGCCTAGGAGGGGGCGCAAAAAGGACTAATGAAAAACTGTTTTTT. It translates to CASSLGGGAKRTNEKLFF. The V gene is TRBV9, the J gene TRBJ1-4; 7 nucleotides line up with TRBD1. Trimming cost V 4 bases and J 2 bases; bases outside gene matches: 14. CDR1 SGDLS and CDR2 YYNGEE come from the germline V gene. The CDR3 sequence is 18 residues long.

The chain employs TRBV3-1 (or the pseudogene TRBV3-2) and TRBJ2-7, with D possibly matching TRBD1 (6 bases). The V end lost 6 bases, the J end lost 3 bases, and 18 bases lay between the germline ends. The CDR3 sequence is 15 residues long. Germline CDR1 reads LGHDT; CDR2 reads YNNKEL (reference sequence). The CDR3 DNA reads TGTGCCAGCAGGCGATCCGTCACAGGGTTCTACGAGCAGTACTTC. Its protein is CASRRSVTGFYEQYF.

As DNA, the CDR3 is TGTGCCAGCAGCTTCCCTAACACCGGGGAGCTGTTTTTT. Translation gives CASSFPNTGELFF. This chain links TRBV7-3 with TRBJ2-2, with D unclear. With 3 bases removed from V and 2 bases from J, the gap between germline ends came to 4 bases. Germline lookup yields CDR1 SGHTA and CDR2 FQGTGA. The CDR3 loop spans 13 amino acids. The whole variable domain, remainder taken from reference TRBV7-3 and TRBJ2-2, is GAGVSQTPSNKVTEKGKYVELRCDPISGHTALYWYRQSLGQGPEFLIYFQGTGAADDSGLPNDRFFAVRPEGSVSTLKIQRTERGDSAVYLCASSFPNTGELFFGEGSRLTVL.

V gene TRBV18 combines with J gene TRBJ1-2; tentative D call: TRBD1 (5 bases). This CDR3 is 15 amino acids long. The germline V and J ends were trimmed by 3 bases and 5 bases, with 16 bases remaining between them. Germline CDR1 and CDR2: KGHSH and LQKENI. For the CDR3, the DNA is TGTGCCAGCTCACCCTCGACAGCCCTTACTTATGGCTACACCTTC. It translates to CASSPSTALTYGYTF. The full variable domain, in which reference TRBV18 and TRBJ1-2 provide the parts outside the CDR3, is NAGVMQNPRHLVRRRGQEARLRCSPMKGHSHVYWYRQLPEEGLKFMVYLQKENIIDESGMPKERFSAEFPKEGPSILRIQQVVRGDSAAYFCASSPSTALTYGYTFGSGTRLTVV.

V is TRBV4-3 and J is TRBJ1-4, with TRBD1 matching 7 bases. The CDR3 consists of 15 residues. The germline V gene encodes CDR1 LGHNA and CDR2 YSLEER. V shed 4 bases and J 8 bases; nucleotides not matched to a gene: 10. CDR3 nucleotides: TGCGCCAGCAGCCCCGACTGGACAGGAGAGGAAAAACTGTTTTTT. Translated, it gives CASSPDWTGEEKLFF.

By sample share, this clone is medium-sized. The chain is built from TRBV29-1 and TRBJ2-2; possibly TRBD1 for D (5 bases). Looked up from germline, CDR1 is SQVTM and CDR2 is ANQGSEA. V was cut by 4 bases and J by 6 bases, with 6 bases left in between. The CDR3 spans 11 residues. The CDR3 DNA is TGCAGCGTTGTAGGGGCCGGGGAGCTGTTTTTT. This codes for CSVVGAGELFF.

The rearrangement joins TRBV7-2 to TRBJ2-1; 7 bases agree with TRBD2. The CDR3 is 14 amino acids. V dropped 5 bases and J dropped 6; count of bases not matched to a gene: 7. Germline V gene lookup returns CDR1 SGHTA and CDR2 FQGNSA. The CDR3 here is CASSPREEFNEQFF. The CDR3 DNA follows: TGTGCCAGCAGCCCCCGGGAGGAATTCAATGAGCAGTTCTTC.

The chain couples TRBV7-9 to TRBJ2-3; D may be TRBD2 (5 bases). V gave up 3 bases and J gave up 4 bases, with 23 bases separating them. CDR3 length: 18 amino acids. CDR1 and CDR2 from the germline V gene are SEHNR and FQNEAQ (reference sequence). CDR3 residues: CASSFNFVVKGVADTQYF. CDR3 coding DNA: TGTGCCAGCAGCTTTAATTTCGTGGTTAAGGGAGTGGCAGATACGCAGTATTTT.

This clone was counted a single time. The V call is TRBV28, the J call TRBJ1-6; 7 bases align to TRBD1. The CDR3 sequence is 15 residues long. The V segment lost 7 bases and the J segment 7 bases; nucleotides outside the gene matches: 10. CDR1 and CDR2 (germline): MDHEN, SYDVKM. The CDR3, as DNA: TGTGCCAGCATTCCAGGGACAGCGTTCAATTCACCCCTCCACTTT. Translated: CASIPGTAFNSPLHF.

The V gene is TRBV4-1, the J gene TRBJ1-2; 10 bases are a match to TRBD1. Germline CDR1 MGHRA, CDR2 YSYEKL. V lost 5 bases, J lost 8 bases, and 14 bases stayed unmatched. The CDR3 is 16 amino acids. The DNA for the CDR3 is TGCGCCAGCAGCTTGTTCGGGACAGGGGTTTTTGGGGGCTACACCTTC. Its translation is CASSLFGTGVFGGYTF.

The chain employs TRBV4-2 and TRBJ2-7, with 10 bases aligning to TRBD1. V lost 5 bases and J lost 3; bases outside the gene matches: 7. Germline loops: CDR1 LGHNA, CDR2 YNFKEQ. The CDR3 spans 15 residues. The CDR3 bases are TGTGCCAGCAGCGCGGACAGGGGGATTTACTACGAGCAGTACTTC. Translation: CASSADRGIYYEQYF.

V gene TRBV10-1 combines with J gene TRBJ2-1, with D perhaps TRBD2 (6 bases). V lost 5 bases and J lost 6, with 11 bases in between. Germline-derived CDR1 and CDR2 are WNHNN and SYGVQD (reference sequence). This CDR3 has 13 residues. CDR3 amino acids: CASSPGLSNEQFF. CDR3 nucleotides: TGCGCCAGCAGTCCGGGACTCTCCAATGAGCAGTTCTTC.

The genes are TRBV4-2 and TRBJ1-2; 7 bases are shared with TRBD1. The CDR3 loop spans 14 amino acids. The germline CDR1 and CDR2 sequences are LGHNA and YNFKEQ. The V gene end was trimmed by 3 bases and the J gene end by 8 bases; junction bases not matched to a gene: 9. The CDR3 nucleotides read TGTGCCAGCAGCCACCCCGACAGGGCGGAGGGCTACACCTTC. Its protein is CASSHPDRAEGYTF.

The chain combines TRBV7-8 with TRBJ1-3; D gene uncertain. The CDR3 sequence is 19 residues long. V was trimmed by 2 bases and J by 2 bases, leaving 22 bases between them. Germline CDR1 reads SGHVS; CDR2 reads FQNEAQ. The CDR3 protein is CASSLYGKTLLAAGNTIYF. In DNA form, the CDR3 reads TGTGCCAGCAGCTTATACGGGAAAACCCTCCTTGCCGCTGGAAACACCATATATTTT.

This clone was observed a single time. The genes are TRBV19 and TRBJ2-5, with unresolved D. Trimming took off 7 bases at V and 1 base at J, with 16 bases between the two ends. This CDR3 has 15 amino acids. CDR1 LNHDA and CDR2 SQIVND come from the germline V gene (reference sequence). CDR3 nucleotide sequence: TGTGCCAGTAACTCTAGGATTGACTCCCAAGAGACCCAGTACTTC. Protein sequence: CASNSRIDSQETQYF.

V usage is TRBV10-1 and J usage is TRBJ2-2, with no clear D. The CDR3 sequence is 13 residues long. Germline lookup yields CDR1 WNHNN and CDR2 SYGVQD (reference sequence). The V gene lost 2 bases and the J gene lost 6 bases, with 7 bases spanning the gap. CDR3 nucleotides: TGCGCCAGCAGTGAGGTTCGGGCCGGGGAGCTGTTTTTT. It specifies CASSEVRAGELFF.

J is TRBJ1-4 and V is TRBV28; D may be TRBD1 (5 bases). V lost 3 bases and J lost 8, with 10 bases in between. The CDR3 totals 13 residues. Germline V gene sequence: CDR1 MDHEN, CDR2 SYDVKM. The CDR3 DNA sequence: TGTGCCAGCAGTTTGGCAGGGCGCGAAAAACTGTTTTTT. This gives the protein CASSLAGREKLFF.

This clone was seen only a few times. The chain links TRBV30 to TRBJ2-7; the match to TRBD2 covers 8 bases. The CDR3 is made up of 14 amino acids. V was clipped by 2 bases and J by 3 bases; unmatched bases: 6. Germline-derived CDR1 and CDR2 are GTSNPN and SVGIG (reference sequence). The CDR3 reads CAWSSGSGGYEQYF. The CDR3 bases are TGTGCCTGGAGTTCGGGAAGCGGGGGCTACGAGCAGTACTTC.

The CDR3 region is CASSLGTGRFLSNQPQHF. CDR3 coding DNA: TGTGCCAGCAGCTTGGGGACAGGCCGGTTTCTTAGCAATCAGCCCCAGCATTTT. This chain links TRBV7-9 with TRBJ1-5; 8 bases fit TRBD1. J gave up 0 bases and V 3 bases, and 10 bases lay outside the gene matches. Germline V gene data show CDR1 as SEHNR and CDR2 as FQNEAQ (reference sequence). This CDR3 is built from 18 residues.

The rearrangement links TRBV28 to TRBJ1-1, with 10 bases matching TRBD1. The CDR3 contains 14 residues. Trimming took 5 bases from V and 3 from J; bases not matched to a gene: 3. In germline, CDR1 is MDHEN, CDR2 SYDVKM. CDR3 loop: CASSGGQGYTEAFF. The CDR3 DNA reads as TGTGCCAGCAGTGGGGGACAGGGGTACACTGAAGCTTTCTTT.

The chain recombines TRBV28 with TRBJ2-4; a possible D gene is TRBD2 (6 bases). The V and J ends lost 8 bases and 8 bases respectively, with 19 bases between them. CDR3 length equals 14 residues. Germline-derived CDR1 and CDR2 are MDHEN and SYDVKM. In DNA form, the CDR3 reads TGTGCCAGCGGCCCCGGGGATAGCGGTCACATTCAGTACTTC. Encoded protein: CASGPGDSGHIQYF.